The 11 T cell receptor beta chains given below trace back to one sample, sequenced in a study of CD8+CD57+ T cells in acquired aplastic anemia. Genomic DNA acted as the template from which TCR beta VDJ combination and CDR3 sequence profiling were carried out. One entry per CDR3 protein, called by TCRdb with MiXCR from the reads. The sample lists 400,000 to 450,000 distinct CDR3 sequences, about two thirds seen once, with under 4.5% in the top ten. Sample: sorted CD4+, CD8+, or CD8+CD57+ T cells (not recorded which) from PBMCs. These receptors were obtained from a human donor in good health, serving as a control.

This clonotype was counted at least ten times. CDR3 nucleotides: TGTGCCAGCAGTTACTCTGGACAGAGGCAAAAACTGTTTTTT. This sequence encodes CASSYSGQRQKLFF. The chain recombines TRBV6-2 or TRBV6-3 with TRBJ1-4, with D perhaps matching TRBD1 (6 bases). Germline CDR1 and CDR2: MNHEY and SVGEGT. Deletions cut 0 bases from V and 9 bases from J, with 11 bases between. The CDR3 contains 14 residues.

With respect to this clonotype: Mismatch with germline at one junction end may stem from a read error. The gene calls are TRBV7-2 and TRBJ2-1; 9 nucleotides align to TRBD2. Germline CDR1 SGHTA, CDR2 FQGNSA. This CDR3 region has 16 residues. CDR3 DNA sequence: TGTGCCAGCAGCTTAGTTGAGACTAGCGGATACAATGTGCAGTTCTTC. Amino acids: CASSLVETSGYNVQFF.

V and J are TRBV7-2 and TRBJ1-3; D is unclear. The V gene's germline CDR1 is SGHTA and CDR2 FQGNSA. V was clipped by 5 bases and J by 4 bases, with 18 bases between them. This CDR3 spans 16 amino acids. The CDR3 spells CASSRSIRATGNTIYF. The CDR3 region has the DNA TGTGCCAGCAGCCGGTCGATTCGGGCGACCGGAAACACCATATATTTT.

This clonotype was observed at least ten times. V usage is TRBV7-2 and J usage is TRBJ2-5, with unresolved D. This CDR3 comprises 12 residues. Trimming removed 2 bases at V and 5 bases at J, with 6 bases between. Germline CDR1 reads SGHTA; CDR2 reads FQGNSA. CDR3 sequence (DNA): TGTGCCAGCAGCTTATTGGTCGAGACCCAGTACTTC. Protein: CASSLLVETQYF.

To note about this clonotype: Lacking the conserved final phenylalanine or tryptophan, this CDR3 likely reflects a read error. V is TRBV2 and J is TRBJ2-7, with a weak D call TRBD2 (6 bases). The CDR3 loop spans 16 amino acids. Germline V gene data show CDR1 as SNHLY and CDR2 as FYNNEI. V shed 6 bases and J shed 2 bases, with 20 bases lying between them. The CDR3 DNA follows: TGTGCCAGCAGCGTATTGGGCTGCGGGGCAACCTACGAGCAGTACTCC. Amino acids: CASSVLGCGATYEQYS.

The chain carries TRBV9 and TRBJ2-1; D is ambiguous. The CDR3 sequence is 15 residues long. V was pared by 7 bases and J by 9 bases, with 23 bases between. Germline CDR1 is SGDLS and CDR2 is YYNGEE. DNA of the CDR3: TGTGCCAGCGGCTTATGTGGCGGCGCCTTCGGTGAGCAGTTCTTC. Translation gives CASGLCGGAFGEQFF.

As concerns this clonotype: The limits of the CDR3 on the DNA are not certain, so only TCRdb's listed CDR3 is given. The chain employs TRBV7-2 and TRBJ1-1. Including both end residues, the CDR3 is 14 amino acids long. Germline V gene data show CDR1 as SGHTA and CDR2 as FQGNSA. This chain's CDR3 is CASAAWMNTEAFFF.

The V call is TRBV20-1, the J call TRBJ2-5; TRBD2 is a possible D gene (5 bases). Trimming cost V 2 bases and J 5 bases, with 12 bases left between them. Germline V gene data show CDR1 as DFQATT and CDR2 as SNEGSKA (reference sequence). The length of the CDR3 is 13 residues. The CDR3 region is CSARSGGNETQYF. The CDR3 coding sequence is TGCAGTGCTAGAAGCGGTGGCAATGAGACCCAGTACTTC.

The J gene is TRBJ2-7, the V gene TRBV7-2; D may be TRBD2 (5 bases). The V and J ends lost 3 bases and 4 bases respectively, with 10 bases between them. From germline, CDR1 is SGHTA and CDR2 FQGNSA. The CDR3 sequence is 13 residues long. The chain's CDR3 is CASSFTPGYEQYF. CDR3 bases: TGTGCCAGCAGCTTCACACCGGGGTACGAGCAGTACTTC. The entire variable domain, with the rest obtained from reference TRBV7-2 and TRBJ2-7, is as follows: GAGVSQSPSNKVTEKGKDVELRCDPISGHTALYWYRQSLGQGLEFLIYFQGNSAPDKSGLPSDRFSAERTGGSVSTLTIQRTQQEDSAVYLCASSFTPGYEQYFGPGTRLTVT.

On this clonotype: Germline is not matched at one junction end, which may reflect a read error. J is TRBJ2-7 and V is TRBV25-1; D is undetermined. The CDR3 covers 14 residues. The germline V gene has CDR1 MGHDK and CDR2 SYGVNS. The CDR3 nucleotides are TGTGCCAGCAGTGTGACGGTAGGAACCGACGAGCAGTACTTT. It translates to CASSVTVGTDEQYF.

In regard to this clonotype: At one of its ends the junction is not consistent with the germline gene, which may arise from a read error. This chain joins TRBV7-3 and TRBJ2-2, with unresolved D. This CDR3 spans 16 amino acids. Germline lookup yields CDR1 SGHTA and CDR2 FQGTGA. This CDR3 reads CASSLRLTTLTEELFF. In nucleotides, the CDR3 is TGTGCTAGCAGCTTACGGTTGACCACGTTGACCGAGGAGCTGTTTTTT.